This T cell receptor beta chain was captured by sequencing in a study of vaccination effects on CD4 cells after COVID-19. Overall study findings and caveats: Healthy vaccinees had only 1 of 255 vaccine-induced clones cross-react with common cold coronaviruses. Late post-vaccination samples showed marked contraction of infection- and vaccine-induced clones.

Prior to sequencing, the ViraFEST assay stimulated PBMC with viral peptide pools, which expanded the antigen-specific CD4+ T cells. Following 10 days of culture, CD4+ T cells were isolated. In the vaccine recipients, nucleocapsid antibodies were negative and there was no prior SARS-CoV-2 infection. It was with approximately 10 IU/ml IL-2 and about 9.2 ug/ml peptides that 2 million to 2.5 million PBMC per well were cultured. Profiled with immunoSEQ multiplex PCR; TCRdb holds only in-frame clones, not every one. The sample contains about 63,000 clones, 60% to 80% of which appear only once. Worth noting for this clone: The antigen is unknown.

The clonotype comes from a human donor who received a COVID-19 vaccine. Sequencing was performed on CD4+ T cells from PBMCs cultured with HCoV-OC43 spike peptides, taken before COVID-19 vaccination. Subset specified: HCoV-OC43 spike overlapping peptide pool stimulation.

Written as DNA, the CDR3 is TGTGCCAGCACAGGGAATACTAACACCGGGGAGCTGTTTTTT. This codes for CASTGNTNTGELFF. The chain combines TRBV2 with TRBJ2-2, with D maybe TRBD1 (5 bases). V was shortened by 7 bases and J by 2 bases, with 11 bases between the two germline ends. CDR3 length: 14 amino acids. The germline gives CDR1 SNHLY, CDR2 FYNNEI.